Below, 24 T cell receptor beta chains from the same sample are listed, as sequenced in a study of blood T cell repertoires in COVID-19. Sequencing used immunoSEQ multiplex PCR; TCRdb keeps in-frame clones, though not all of them. The data contain about 39,000 clones, over 70% of them seen just once; the ten biggest clones take up nearly 25%. Input material: peripheral blood. These TCRs come from a man aged 50-60 years with active or convalescent COVID-19.

The rearrangement links TRBV7-9 to TRBJ1-1, with D possibly matching TRBD1 (6 bases). The germline V gene has CDR1 SEHNR and CDR2 FQNEAQ (reference sequence). The CDR3 loop spans 14 amino acids. Deletions cut 2 bases from V and 5 bases from J, with 12 bases between. The CDR3 spells CASSLTQGITEAFF. CDR3 in DNA: TGTGCCAGCAGCTTAACCCAGGGGATAACTGAAGCTTTCTTT.

The chain links TRBV10-3 to TRBJ2-3; TRBD2 agrees at 11 bases. The germline CDR1 and CDR2 sequences are ENHRY and SYGVKD. The J segment lost 1 base and the V segment lost 8 bases, leaving 11 bases of the junction unmatched. The CDR3 spans 17 residues. The CDR3: CAIAPAGSGGGTDTQYF. The CDR3 DNA sequence: TGTGCCATCGCCCCAGCGGGTAGCGGGGGGGGCACAGATACGCAGTATTTT.

The rearrangement uses TRBV30 and TRBJ1-5, with 8 positions matching TRBD1. J lost 4 bases, V lost 5 bases, and 10 bases had no gene match. The CDR3 sequence is 15 residues long. The germline CDR1 and CDR2 sequences are GTSNPN and SVGIG (reference sequence). CDR3: CAWQAPGQANQPQHF. CDR3 nucleotide sequence: TGTGCCTGGCAAGCCCCGGGACAGGCTAATCAGCCCCAGCATTTT.

The chain uses TRBV30 and TRBJ2-5, with 10 bases fitting TRBD1. V shed 2 bases and J 2 bases; nucleotides not matched to a gene: 8. Germline CDR1 is GTSNPN and CDR2 is SVGIG (reference sequence). The CDR3 totals 16 residues. Here the CDR3 DNA reads TGTGCCTGGAGTCCCGGACAGGGGGGCCTACAAGAGACCCAGTACTTC. This codes for CAWSPGQGGLQETQYF.

This chain links TRBV3-1 (or the pseudogene TRBV3-2) with TRBJ1-2, with D uncertain. CDR3 size: 13 residues. V gave up 0 bases and J gave up 8 bases, with 10 bases separating them. The germline gives CDR1 LGHDT, CDR2 YNNKEL (reference sequence). CDR3: CASSQERGRGYTF. Here the CDR3 DNA reads TGTGCCAGCAGCCAAGAAAGAGGGAGGGGCTACACCTTC.

The J gene is TRBJ2-1, the V gene TRBV5-1; a weak D match, TRBD1 (5 bases). Germline V CDR1 and CDR2: SGHRS, YFSETQ. CDR3 length equals 13 residues. With 0 bases removed from V and 5 bases from J, the gap between germline ends came to 6 bases. DNA for the CDR3: TGCGCCAGCAGCTTGGGGGGCCACAATGAGCAGTTCTTC. It codes for CASSLGGHNEQFF. The full variable domain, with the rest looked up from reference TRBV5-1 and TRBJ2-1, is KAGVTQTPRYLIKTRGQQVTLSCSPISGHRSVSWYQQTPGQGLQFLFEYFSETQRNKGNFPGRFSGRQFSNSRSEMNVSTLELGDSALYLCASSLGGHNEQFFGPGTRLTVL.

The chain recombines TRBV4-2 with TRBJ2-1; no firm D call. This CDR3 comprises 13 residues. Germline V lookup: CDR1 LGHNA, CDR2 YNFKEQ. The V end was cut by 0 bases, the J end by 8 bases, with 8 bases between. The CDR3 is CASSQETVHEQFF. CDR3 coding DNA: TGTGCCAGCAGCCAAGAGACTGTCCATGAGCAGTTCTTC.

There are a few counts of this clone. The chain has TRBV29-1 and TRBJ2-1; 9 bases are shared with TRBD2. With 6 bases clipped from V and 8 bases from J, the junction kept 8 bases outside the gene matches. Germline V gene sequence: CDR1 SQVTM, CDR2 ANQGSEA. CDR3 size: 13 residues. CDR3 amino acids: CSVKAGGRDEQFF. The CDR3 DNA follows: TGCAGCGTCAAAGCGGGGGGTAGGGATGAGCAGTTCTTC.

This clone was seen only a few times. The chain combines TRBV19 with TRBJ2-1, with D tentatively TRBD2 (6 bases). Germline CDR1 LNHDA, CDR2 SQIVND (reference sequence). This CDR3 region has 13 residues. V was cut by 0 bases and J by 13 bases, with 13 bases left in between. CDR3: CASSIEGGFPQFF. The CDR3 coding sequence is TGTGCCAGTAGTATAGAGGGGGGATTCCCCCAGTTCTTC.

The chain recombines TRBV10-2 with TRBJ2-5; D possibly corresponds to TRBD2 (5 bases). Germline loops: CDR1 WSHSY, CDR2 SAAADI. Trimming stripped 8 bases from V and 0 bases from J, with 10 bases between. This CDR3 has 13 residues. CDR3 amino acids: CASLDSYQETQYF. The CDR3 nucleotides read TGCGCCAGCCTGGACTCGTACCAAGAGACCCAGTACTTC.

The V call is TRBV2, the J call TRBJ2-7; 7 positions match TRBD1. The CDR3 is 12 amino acids. V trimming: 5 bases; J trimming: 7 bases; junction bases outside the gene matches: 5. Germline lookup yields CDR1 SNHLY and CDR2 FYNNEI. The CDR3 coding sequence is TGTGCCAGCAGTTTACAGGGGCCGGAGCAGTACGTC. It is translated as CASSLQGPEQYV.

The chain couples TRBV10-3 to TRBJ1-4, with a possible D match to TRBD1 (6 bases). Germline V gives CDR1 ENHRY, CDR2 SYGVKD. Trimming shortened V by 10 bases and J by 0 bases, and 15 bases separated the two germline ends. CDR3 length: 15 residues. CDR3 loop: CATSRDTATNEKLFF. For the CDR3, the DNA is TGTGCCACTTCACGGGACACTGCAACTAATGAAAAACTGTTTTTT.

This chain connects TRBV15 to TRBJ1-3; D might be TRBD1 (6 bases). Germline-derived CDR1 and CDR2 are LNHNV and YYDKDF (reference sequence). CDR3 length: 16 residues. Trimming shortened V by 5 bases and J by 0 bases, and 14 bases separated the two germline ends. The CDR3 DNA reads TGTGCCACCAGCGGTAGGACAGATTTCTCTGGAAACACCATATATTTT. This gives the protein CATSGRTDFSGNTIYF.

The rearrangement joins TRBV2 to TRBJ2-2, with a tentative D call TRBD2 (5 bases). V was shortened by 3 bases and J by 6 bases, with 11 bases between the two germline ends. This CDR3 has 14 amino acids. Germline V gene data show CDR1 as SNHLY and CDR2 as FYNNEI. This CDR3 is CASSDQLGAGELFF. CDR3 bases: TGTGCCAGCAGTGACCAACTCGGGGCCGGGGAGCTGTTTTTT. The full variable domain, in which reference TRBV2 and TRBJ2-2 provide the parts outside the CDR3, is EPEVTQTPSHQVTQMGQEVILRCVPISNHLYFYWYRQILGQKVEFLVSFYNNEISEKSEIFDDQFSVERPDGSNFTLKIRSTKLEDSAMYFCASSDQLGAGELFFGEGSRLTVL.

The rearrangement uses TRBV5-1 and TRBJ1-2, with TRBD1 identical over 10 bases. CDR3 size: 13 residues. Germline trimming cut 4 bases from V and 7 bases from J; bases unmatched to any gene: 4. In germline, CDR1 is SGHRS, CDR2 YFSETQ. CDR3 nucleotide sequence: TGCGCCAGCAGCCCGGGACAGGGGCTTGGCTACACCTTC. Translation: CASSPGQGLGYTF.

This chain connects TRBV28 to TRBJ2-2, with 9 bases lining up with TRBD1. The J segment lost 0 bases and the V segment lost 5 bases, leaving 4 bases of the junction unmatched. CDR3 length: 16 amino acids. From germline, CDR1 is MDHEN and CDR2 SYDVKM. The CDR3 DNA is TGTGCCAGCAGTCCCGACAGGGGGGCGAACACCGGGGAGCTGTTTTTT. It encodes CASSPDRGANTGELFF.

The chain recombines TRBV3-1 (or the pseudogene TRBV3-2) with TRBJ2-5; 8 bases are a match to TRBD2. The CDR3 is 16 residues long. Unmatched junction bases numbered 8, after V lost 4 bases and J lost 1 base. CDR1 and CDR2 from the germline V gene are LGHDT and YNNKEL (reference sequence). The CDR3 DNA follows: TGTGCCAGCAGCCGGAGACAAGCGGGGGTCCAAGAGACCCAGTACTTC. It specifies CASSRRQAGVQETQYF.

This clone was seen once. This chain links TRBV27 with TRBJ1-5, with 7 bases identical to TRBD1. The CDR3 runs 14 residues. Trimming at V came to 3 bases and at J to 6 bases, leaving 5 bases not matched to a gene. Germline loops: CDR1 MNHEY, CDR2 SMNVEV (reference sequence). The CDR3 sequence is CASSLQGVGQPQHF. CDR3 coding DNA: TGTGCCAGCAGTTTGCAGGGGGTAGGTCAGCCCCAGCATTTT.

The chain joins TRBV7-2 to TRBJ2-5; 14 nucleotides agree with TRBD2. From germline, CDR1 is SGHTA and CDR2 FQGNSA. The V and J ends lost 5 bases and 1 base, in that order; junction bases with no gene match: 3. The CDR3 contains 16 residues. The DNA of the CDR3 is TGTGCCAGCAGCCCCGGACTAGCGGGGGGCCAAGAGACCCAGTACTTC. Translation: CASSPGLAGGQETQYF.

The genes are TRBV28 and TRBJ1-2; TRBD1 agrees at 7 bases. The CDR3 runs to 16 residues. Germline CDR1 reads MDHEN; CDR2 reads SYDVKM. V trimming: 4 bases; J trimming: 1 base; junction bases outside the gene matches: 9. CDR3 sequence: CASSSQGLLLNYGYTF. For the CDR3, the DNA is TGTGCCAGCAGTTCACAGGGGCTACTACTTAACTATGGCTACACCTTC.

This chain links TRBV5-1 with TRBJ1-5, with TRBD1 identical over 12 bases. The CDR3 spans 18 residues. V dropped 4 bases and J dropped 0; count of bases not matched to a gene: 8. The germline gives CDR1 SGHRS, CDR2 YFSETQ. The chain's CDR3 is CASSPAGTGGPSNQPQHF. CDR3 DNA: TGCGCCAGCAGCCCGGCCGGGACAGGGGGCCCTAGCAATCAGCCCCAGCATTTT. The full variable domain, in which reference TRBV5-1 and TRBJ1-5 provide the parts outside the CDR3, is KAGVTQTPRYLIKTRGQQVTLSCSPISGHRSVSWYQQTPGQGLQFLFEYFSETQRNKGNFPGRFSGRQFSNSRSEMNVSTLELGDSALYLCASSPAGTGGPSNQPQHFGDGTRLSIL.

The chain couples TRBV5-6 to TRBJ1-2; tentative D call: TRBD1 (6 bases). CDR3 length: 15 residues. V was shortened by 5 bases and J by 4 bases, with 18 bases between the two germline ends. The germline V gene encodes CDR1 SGHDT and CDR2 YYEEEE. This CDR3 is CASSPGRQDFYGYTF. CDR3 DNA sequence: TGTGCCAGCAGTCCCGGACGACAGGACTTCTATGGCTACACCTTC.

This clone was observed a handful of times. The V call is TRBV3-1 (or the pseudogene TRBV3-2), the J call TRBJ2-7, with 9 bases that match TRBD2. The CDR3 runs to 17 residues. Germline V gene lookup returns CDR1 LGHDT and CDR2 YNNKEL (reference sequence). Trimming removed 3 bases from V and 3 bases from J; junction bases left unmatched: 12. The CDR3 region is CASSQALGAGGLYEQYF. The CDR3 nucleotides read TGTGCCAGCAGCCAGGCCCTAGGGGCGGGAGGGCTCTACGAGCAGTACTTC.

The rearrangement joins TRBV20-1 to TRBJ1-2, with D unclear. V shed 5 bases and J shed 2 bases, with 3 bases lying between them. CDR1 DFQATT and CDR2 SNEGSKA come from the germline V gene (reference sequence). The CDR3 runs to 10 residues. For the CDR3, the DNA is TGCAGTGCTCAGAACTATGGCTACACCTTC. Translated: CSAQNYGYTF.